The T cell receptor (beta chain) under discussion was sequenced for a study of cytomegalovirus exposure and HLA in healthy donors. Study-wide context: Later, an analysis reported that the 110 or so validation repertoires had used the same platform as the approximately 600 first-cohort repertoires.

This table comes from immunoSEQ multiplex PCR, and its TCRdb copy is limited to in-frame clones, with some not included. The sample shows roughly 180,000 clones, more than 75% of them seen only once. The CDR3 loop spans 14 amino acids. Germline V lookup: CDR1 MDHEN, CDR2 SYDVKM. V lost 3 bases, J lost 2 bases, and 3 bases stayed unmatched. This clone was observed a single time. The sequencing sample was made of PBMCs. The chain links TRBV28 to TRBJ2-7, with 8 nucleotides matching TRBD1. This TCR derives from a man aged 25 to 40 in good health and CMV-seropositive. This CDR3 reads CASSFWTGTYEQYF. DNA for the CDR3: TGTGCCAGCAGTTTTTGGACAGGGACCTACGAGCAGTACTTC.